Following are 13 T cell receptor beta chains from one sample sequenced in a study of human T cells and chemical hapten exposure. Described time point: patch test 3, about 24 weeks after DPC sensitization. Treatment noted: therapeutic diphenylcyclopropenone sensitization with weekly scalp DPC. TCRdb independently ran MiXCR on the RACE reads; one entry per CDR3 protein. The profile shows some 84,000 distinct CDR3 sequences, about 10% of them singletons. The source was whole blood, collected in connection with sensitization to the hapten diphenylcyclopropenone (DPC). The origin of the receptors is a woman aged 45-59 years with alopecia areata. Some clones in this sample may be carry-over from other donors' samples.

This clonotype was observed a few times. The J gene is TRBJ1-5, the V gene TRBV20-1; the D is unclear. The length of the CDR3 is 15 residues. The germline CDR1 and CDR2 sequences are DFQATT and SNEGSKA (reference sequence). Deletions cut 6 bases from V and 0 bases from J, with 15 bases between. DNA of the CDR3: TGCAGTGCCCCCCTCTCGCGGGATAGCAATCAGCCCCAGCATTTT. As protein: CSAPLSRDSNQPQHF.

This clonotype came up a few times. This chain joins TRBV5-1 and TRBJ2-7, with D perhaps matching TRBD1 (5 bases). Per germline, CDR1 SGHRS and CDR2 YFSETQ. This CDR3 region has 12 residues. V gave up 4 bases and J gave up 7 bases, with 12 bases separating them. The CDR3 nucleotides read TGCGCCAGCAGCCGGAAGGGGTGGGAGCAGTACTTC. Residues: CASSRKGWEQYF.

The chain carries TRBV11-3 and TRBJ1-1; D remains ambiguous. From germline, CDR1 is SGHNT and CDR2 YENEEA. V dropped 5 bases and J dropped 1 base, with 8 bases sitting between them. CDR3 size: 13 residues. CDR3 region: CASSPSQNTEAFF. The CDR3 nucleotides read TGTGCCAGCAGCCCCTCCCAGAACACTGAAGCTTTCTTT.

As for this clonotype: The junction does not match germline at one end; this may be a read error. The rearrangement links TRBV6-6 to TRBJ1-1; no clear D. Germline V lookup: CDR1 MNHNY, CDR2 SVGAGI (reference sequence). This CDR3 is built from 12 residues. CDR3 sequence (DNA): TGCGGCTTAGGCCCAACGGCCACTGAAGCTTTCTTT. It codes for CGLGPTATEAFF.

This clonotype has only a few counts. V usage is TRBV12-3 or TRBV12-4 and J usage is TRBJ2-7; 7 positions match TRBD1. The CDR3 totals 14 residues. Trimming removed 7 bases from V and 2 bases from J; junction bases left unmatched: 8. This CDR3 reads CASTPRTGPYEQYF. In nucleotides, the CDR3 is TGTGCCAGCACCCCAAGGACAGGACCCTACGAGCAGTACTTC.

The table lists this clonotype with many counts. The CDR3 DNA is TGTGCCAGCAGTCCCTACCCCAACTATGGCTACACCTTC. Protein sequence: CASSPYPNYGYTF. The chain carries TRBV27 and TRBJ1-2; no clear D. Between the trimmed V and J ends, which lost 5 bases and 2 bases, there was a span of 9 bases. Germline V gene sequence: CDR1 MNHEY, CDR2 SMNVEV (reference sequence). The length of the CDR3 is 13 residues.

This clonotype was observed a few times. J is TRBJ2-7 and V is TRBV7-9; the D gene is possibly TRBD2 (5 bases). The CDR3 is 11 amino acids. Germline V CDR1 and CDR2: SEHNR, FQNEAQ (reference sequence). Trimming left V 8 bases short and J 2 bases short, with 7 bases between. CDR3 nucleotide sequence: TGTGCCAGCGAGGGAACCTACGAGCAGTACTTC. This translates into CASEGTYEQYF.

The gene calls are TRBV6-2 or TRBV6-3 and TRBJ2-5; 10 bases line up with TRBD1. Unmatched junction bases numbered 2, after V lost 6 bases and J lost 1 base. There are 14 residues in the CDR3. Looked up from germline, CDR1 is MNHEY and CDR2 is SVGEGT. CDR3 DNA: TGTGCCAGCAGGAGGACAGGGGGCCAAGAGACCCAGTACTTC. Its protein product is CASRRTGGQETQYF.

The chain couples TRBV10-3 to TRBJ2-7; TRBD2 is a possible D gene (6 bases). The CDR3 runs 14 residues. Germline loops: CDR1 ENHRY, CDR2 SYGVKD. Trimming removed 8 bases from V and 1 base from J, with 15 bases in between. CDR3 sequence: CAIGSAGGSYEQYF. CDR3 coding DNA: TGTGCCATCGGGTCGGCCGGGGGTTCCTACGAGCAGTACTTC.

This clonotype was picked up a small number of times. The gene calls are TRBV5-5 and TRBJ2-5; D gene uncertain. This CDR3 spans 13 amino acids. V was shortened by 4 bases and J by 5 bases, with 12 bases between the two germline ends. CDR1 and CDR2 (germline): SGHKS, YYEKEE (reference sequence). This CDR3 is CASSLFLMETQYF. CDR3 nucleotides: TGTGCCAGCAGCCTTTTCCTGATGGAGACCCAGTACTTC.

This clonotype appeared many times. V is TRBV28 and J is TRBJ2-1; 12 bases align to TRBD2. Trimming took 5 bases from V and 10 from J; bases not matched to a gene: 9. CDR1 MDHEN and CDR2 SYDVKM come from the germline V gene. The length of the CDR3 is 15 residues. The chain's CDR3 is CASSLLAGGPGEQFF. Written as DNA, the CDR3 is TGTGCCAGCAGTCTCCTAGCGGGAGGGCCAGGAGAGCAGTTCTTC.

This clonotype was found many times. DNA for the CDR3: TGCACCAGCAGCCAAGATCCTAGCGGAACCTACAATGAGCAGTTCTTC. Its translation is CTSSQDPSGTYNEQFF. The genes are TRBV1 and TRBJ2-1; no DNA check was done on the table's D call, TRBD2. TRBV1 is a known pseudogene. This CDR3 is 16 amino acids long.

The sample holds many counts of this clonotype. The gene calls are TRBV12-5 and TRBJ2-4; 9 positions agree with TRBD1. The V segment lost 9 bases and the J segment 8 bases; nucleotides outside the gene matches: 11. This CDR3 has 14 residues. The germline gives CDR1 LGHNT, CDR2 FRNRAP. The CDR3 here is CASAQGAHGDIQYF. CDR3 DNA sequence: TGTGCTAGCGCACAGGGGGCGCACGGGGACATTCAGTACTTC.